This T cell receptor beta chain was captured by sequencing in a study of T cells after yellow fever vaccination. Study observations and caveats: Post-booster repertoires contained most primary-vaccination clones again (around 96% CD4, about 88% CD8). Weaker overall was a secondary response that nonetheless peaked faster, on day 5 versus 15.

Germline CDR1 reads LNHNV; CDR2 reads YYDKDF (reference sequence). Trimming left V 0 bases short and J 8 bases short, with 14 bases between. CDR3 size: 15 residues. TCRdb recomputed calls from the 5' RACE reads with MiXCR, one row per CDR3 protein. The data show about 58,000 distinct CDR3 sequences, about 5.6% seen once. The chain joins TRBV15 to TRBJ1-5; D uncertain. The input for sequencing was PBMCs, either bulk or a sorted T-cell subset (CD4+, CD8+, memory, or dextramer-sorted; not recorded which), taken on the day of the yellow fever booster vaccination. The receptor comes from a man between 18 and 35 years old who received the YFV17D yellow fever vaccine. The CDR3 coding sequence is TGTGCCACCAGCAGAGATGGGCAGCGTGGAGAGCCCCAGCATTTT. The encoded protein is CATSRDGQRGEPQHF.